This TCR beta chain was sequenced in a study of blood T cell repertoires in COVID-19. Produced via immunoSEQ multiplex PCR; TCRdb's table is partial and in-frame only. The table shows some 280,000 clones, with around four fifths occurring only once. The germline V gene encodes CDR1 MDHEN and CDR2 SYDVKM. The CDR3 extends over 13 amino acids. V was shortened by 5 bases and J by 6 bases, with 11 bases between the two germline ends. The receptor was isolated from a woman aged 45-65 years with active or convalescent COVID-19. The gene calls are TRBV28 and TRBJ1-5; a weak D match, TRBD1 (5 bases). Sequencing input: peripheral blood. Written as DNA, the CDR3 is TGTGCCAGCAGTAACCTCGGGGGTCAGCCCCAGCATTTT. It specifies CASSNLGGQPQHF.